Listed below are T cell receptor beta chains from one sample, sequenced in a study of T cells after posttransplantation cyclophosphamide. The table came from immunoSEQ multiplex PCR; TCRdb's copy has only in-frame clones and leaves some out. The sample holds some 45,000 clones, less than 95% seen once. The sample was PBMCs, taken roughly 59 days after allogeneic stem cell transplant with posttransplant cyclophosphamide. These receptor sequences come from a male patient aged 55 to 70 who received an allogeneic stem cell transplant from a related donor and was CMV-positive. Some T cells may have originated in the graft donor. The CDR3 runs from the conserved cysteine through the conserved F or W. The D gene is left open where the match is weak. Only part of the rows carry a size: once, few, many, or a class if the clone is expanded.

J gene | clone size | D gene | V gene | CDR3 DNA | CDR3 protein
TRBJ2-1 | - | TRBD2 | TRBV25-1 | TGTGCCAGCAGTCCCCACACGTCGGGGGGCAATGAGCAGTTCTTC | CASSPHTSGGNEQFF
TRBJ2-1 | - | TRBD2 | TRBV15 | TGTGCCACCAGCTCGCCTAGGTGGGATAGCGGGGCCTTAGGCAATGAGCAGTTCTTC | CATSSPRWDSGALGNEQFF
TRBJ1-6 | - | TRBD1 | TRBV2 | TGTGCCAGCAGTCCCACCGGGACAGGGGTTTCACCCCTCCACTTT | CASSPTGTGVSPLHF
TRBJ1-1 | - | TRBD1 | TRBV29-1 | TGCAGCGTTGATAGGGACAGCAAGAACACTGAAGCTTTCTTT | CSVDRDSKNTEAFF
TRBJ1-2 | - | TRBD1 | TRBV4-1 | TGCGCCAGCAGTACCAGGGGGCATGTCGGCTACACCTTC | CASSTRGHVGYTF
TRBJ2-2 | few | - | TRBV19 | TGTGCCAGTCATGGGGGGCGGGAGACCGGGGAGCTGTTTTTT | CASHGGRETGELFF
TRBJ2-7 | - | - | TRBV5-4 | TGTGCCAGCAGGGAGGGGTTGGGGCCACAATACGAGCAGTACTTC | CASREGLGPQYEQYF
TRBJ1-1 | - | TRBD1 | TRBV5-1 | TGCGCCAGCAGCGTAGGGACAGGTGGGGACACTGAAGCTTTCTTT | CASSVGTGGDTEAFF
TRBJ1-2 | - | - | TRBV15 | TGTGCCACCAGCAGAGACCCTCCTATAACTATCGGCTACACCTTC | CATSRDPPITIGYTF
TRBJ1-1 | - | - | TRBV5-1 | TGCGCCAGCAGCGTGGGAGCAGGGCAACGTTTTACTGAAGCTTTCTTT | CASSVGAGQRFTEAFF
TRBJ1-2 | - | TRBD1 | TRBV2 | TGTGCCACCTCGAACCCGGGACAGGGGTCCCATGGCTACACCTTC | CATSNPGQGSHGYTF
TRBJ2-1 | - | TRBD2 | TRBV2 | TGTGCCAGCAGCGGGACTAGCGGGGGGGCCTACAATGAGCAGTTCTTC | CASSGTSGGAYNEQFF
TRBJ2-2 | - | - | TRBV5-5 | TGTGCCAGCAGCTTAAGTGAGGATCAGCGAGGGACTCACACCGGGGAGCTGTTTTTT | CASSLSEDQRGTHTGELFF
TRBJ2-6 | - | TRBD2 | TRBV19 | TGTGCCAGTAGTCCACGACTAGCGGGGGGCGCAGGGGCCAACGTCCTGACTTTC | CASSPRLAGGAGANVLTF
TRBJ1-1 | few | - | TRBV5-1 | TGCGCCAGCAGCTACGGGAGTCCCATGAGCACTGAAGCTTTCTTT | CASSYGSPMSTEAFF
TRBJ2-5 | - | - | TRBV2 | TGTGCCAGCAGTGAATCCTTTGCGGGGGCCGGCGAGACCCAGTACTTC | CASSESFAGAGETQYF
TRBJ2-3 | - | TRBD2 | TRBV11-2 | TGTGCCAGCAGCCCCAGACTAGCGGAGACCACAGATACGCAGTATTTT | CASSPRLAETTDTQYF
TRBJ1-2 | - | - | TRBV7-2 | TGTGCCAGCAGCTTGAACAGGTTCCCGGACTATGGCTACACCTTC | CASSLNRFPDYGYTF
TRBJ1-1 | - | - | TRBV6-5 | TGTGCCAGCAGTTCACTAAACGGGGGGGGCACTGAAGCTTTCTTT | CASSSLNGGGTEAFF
TRBJ1-5 | once | - | TRBV10-3 | TGTGCCACAAGCATTAGCACTACCCCCAGCAATCAGCCCCAGCATTTT | CATSISTTPSNQPQHF
TRBJ2-2 | - | TRBD2 | TRBV6-1 | TGTGCCAGCGAGCGGGTCCAGGGAGGGGGGGAGCTGTTTTTT | CASERVQGGGELFF
TRBJ2-7 | once | - | TRBV7-9 | TGTGCCAGCAGCTTCGGACAGACCTACGAGCAGTACTTC | CASSFGQTYEQYF
TRBJ2-7 | few | - | TRBV5-5 | TGTGCCAGCAGCTTTATTGCGCCTAGCTACGAGCAGTACTTC | CASSFIAPSYEQYF
TRBJ2-1 | few | - | TRBV10-2 | TGCGCCAGCAGTGAGCCTTCAGGGGTAAAGTTCTTC | CASSEPSGVKFF
TRBJ2-7 | - | - | TRBV4-1 | TGCGCCAGCAGCCAAGATGGGGGGGGCGGATACGAGCAGTACTTC | CASSQDGGGGYEQYF
TRBJ1-1 | - | - | TRBV29-1 | TGCAGCGTTGATGGTCAGGGCGGCACTGAAGCTTTCTTT | CSVDGQGGTEAFF
TRBJ2-3 | once | - | TRBV2 | TGTGCCAGCAGTGGGGTCGGGGGAGCAGATACGCAGTATTTT | CASSGVGGADTQYF
TRBJ1-6 | - | - | TRBV23-1 | TGCGCCAGCAGTCGCGGAGATTCACCCCTCCACTTT | CASSRGDSPLHF
TRBJ1-1 | once | TRBD1 | TRBV7-9 | TGTGCCAGCGGGTTATCCTCGACAGGGAGCGGAGCTGAAGCTTTCTTT | CASGLSSTGSGAEAFF
TRBJ1-6 | - | TRBD1 | TRBV19 | TGTGCCAGTAGTACTCGATTGGACAGGCCAACCTCACCCCTCCACTTT | CASSTRLDRPTSPLHF
TRBJ1-2 | - | - | TRBV7-9 | TGTGCCAGCAGCTTAGGGGTCACAGGGACGTATGGCTACACCTTC | CASSLGVTGTYGYTF
TRBJ1-5 | - | TRBD1 | TRBV6-1 | TGTGCCAGCGGACTTACCGGACAGGGTGGTCAGCCCCAGCATTTT | CASGLTGQGGQPQHF
TRBJ2-3 | - | TRBD2 | TRBV6-4 | TGTGCCAGCAGTGACACGAGCGGGGCGGCAGATACGCAGTATTTT | CASSDTSGAADTQYF
TRBJ1-5 | - | - | TRBV7-9 | TGTGCCAGCAGCTTAGGGTCGCAGGGACTCCAGCCCCAGCATTTT | CASSLGSQGLQPQHF
TRBJ1-2 | - | - | TRBV14 | TGTGCCAGCAGCCAAGTAGGAGCGGCAGGAAATACTAACTATGGCTACACCTTC | CASSQVGAAGNTNYGYTF
TRBJ1-1 | - | TRBD1 | TRBV14 | TGTGCCAGCAGCAAACGTACCGGGACAGGGGCCACTGAAGCTTTCTTT | CASSKRTGTGATEAFF
TRBJ1-2 | - | - | TRBV7-9 | TGTGCCAGCAGCTTAGCAGAGGCGCGGGGCTACACCTTC | CASSLAEARGYTF
TRBJ1-5 | once | TRBD1 | TRBV5-5 | TGTGCCAGCAGCTTGCGGACAGGGGATCAGCCCCAGCATTTT | CASSLRTGDQPQHF
TRBJ1-2 | - | - | TRBV27 | TGTGCCAGCAGTCCGCCGGGACATCCTAACTATGGCTACACCTTC | CASSPPGHPNYGYTF
TRBJ1-1 | - | - | TRBV6-9 | TGTGCCAGCAGTTTCGGGGGTATGAACACTGAAGCTTTCTTT | CASSFGGMNTEAFF
TRBJ2-5 | - | - | TRBV5-1 | TGCGCCAGCAGCTTGACTACCAATAGAGAGACCCAGTACTTC | CASSLTTNRETQYF
TRBJ2-6 | - | TRBD1 | TRBV30 | TGTGCCTTAGACAGGGGGTCTGGGGCCAACGTCCTGACTTTC | CALDRGSGANVLTF
TRBJ2-1 | - | TRBD2 | TRBV4-2 | TGTGCCAGCAGCCAAGAGGGCGGGGGGGGCTACAATGAGCAGTTCTTC | CASSQEGGGGYNEQFF